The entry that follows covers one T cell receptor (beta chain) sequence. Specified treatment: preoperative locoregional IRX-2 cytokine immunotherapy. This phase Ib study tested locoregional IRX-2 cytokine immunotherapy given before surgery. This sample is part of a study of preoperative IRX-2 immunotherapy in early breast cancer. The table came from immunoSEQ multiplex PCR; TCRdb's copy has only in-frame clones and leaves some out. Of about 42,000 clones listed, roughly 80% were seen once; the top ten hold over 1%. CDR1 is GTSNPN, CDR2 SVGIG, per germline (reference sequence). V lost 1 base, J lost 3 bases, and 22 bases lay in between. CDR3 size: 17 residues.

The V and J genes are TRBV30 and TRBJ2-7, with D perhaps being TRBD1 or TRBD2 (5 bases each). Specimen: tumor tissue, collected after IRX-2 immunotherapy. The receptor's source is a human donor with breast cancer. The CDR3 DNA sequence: TGTGCCTGGAGTGGAAAATTGGGACGAGGGAGTGTCTACGAGCAGTACTTC. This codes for CAWSGKLGRGSVYEQYF. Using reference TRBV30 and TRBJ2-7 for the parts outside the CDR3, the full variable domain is SQTIHQWPATLVQPVGSPLSLECTVEGTSNPNLYWYRQAAGRGLQLLFYSVGIGQISSEVPQNLSASRPQDRQFILSSKKLLLSDSGFYLCAWSGKLGRGSVYEQYFGPGTRLTVT.